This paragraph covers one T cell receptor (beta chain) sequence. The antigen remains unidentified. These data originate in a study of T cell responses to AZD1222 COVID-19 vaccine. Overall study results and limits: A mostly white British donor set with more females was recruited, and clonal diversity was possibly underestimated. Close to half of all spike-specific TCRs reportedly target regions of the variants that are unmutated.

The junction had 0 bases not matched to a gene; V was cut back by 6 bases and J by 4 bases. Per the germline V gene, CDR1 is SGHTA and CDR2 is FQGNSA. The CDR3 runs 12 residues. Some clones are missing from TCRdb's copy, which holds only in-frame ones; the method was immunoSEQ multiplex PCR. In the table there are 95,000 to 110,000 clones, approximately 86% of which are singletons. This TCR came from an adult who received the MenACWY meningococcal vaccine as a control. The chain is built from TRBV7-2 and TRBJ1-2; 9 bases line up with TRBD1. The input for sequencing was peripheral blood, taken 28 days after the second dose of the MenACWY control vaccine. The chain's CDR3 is CASRDRGYGYTF. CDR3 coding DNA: TGTGCCAGCAGGGACAGGGGCTATGGCTACACCTTC.